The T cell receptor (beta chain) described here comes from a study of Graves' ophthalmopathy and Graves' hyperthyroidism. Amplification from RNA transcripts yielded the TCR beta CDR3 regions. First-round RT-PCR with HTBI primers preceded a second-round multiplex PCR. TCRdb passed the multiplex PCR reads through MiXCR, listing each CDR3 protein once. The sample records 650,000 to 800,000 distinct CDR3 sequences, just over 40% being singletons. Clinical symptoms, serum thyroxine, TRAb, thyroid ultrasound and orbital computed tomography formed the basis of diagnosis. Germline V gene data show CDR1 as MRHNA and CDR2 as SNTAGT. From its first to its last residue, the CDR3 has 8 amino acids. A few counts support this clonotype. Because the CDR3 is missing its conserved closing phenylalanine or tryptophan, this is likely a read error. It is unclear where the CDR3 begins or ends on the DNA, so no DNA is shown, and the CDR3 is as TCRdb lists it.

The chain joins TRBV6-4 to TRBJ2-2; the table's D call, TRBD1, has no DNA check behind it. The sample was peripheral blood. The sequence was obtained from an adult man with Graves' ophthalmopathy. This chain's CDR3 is CAISDYDR.